This T cell receptor beta chain was identified during a study of shared clonotypes between healthy human individuals. A word on this clone: Its antigen remains unknown.

Using about 220 ng DNA, some 30,000 T cell genomes, the sorted-subset replicate PCRs were run. Clones were read by immunoSEQ multiplex PCR, and TCRdb kept only the in-frame ones, dropping some. The sample holds about 2.1 million clones, 90% to 95% seen once. Whole-study results and caveats: With a few donors compared, about 5.2% of naive CD4 clonotypes were shared.

Naive-designated CD8 cells lacked CD45RO, were positively enriched for CCR7, and omitted terminally differentiated effector memory CD45RA+ cells. The CDR3 consists of 15 residues. Trimming cost V 7 bases and J 1 base; bases outside gene matches: 6. Germline-derived CDR1 and CDR2 are LNHDA and SQIVND (reference sequence). This sequence joins TRBV19 and TRBJ2-3, with 9 bases fitting TRBD2. This sequence originates from a man between 18 and 35 years old in good health. Some clones in this sample may be carry-over from other donors' samples. The sequenced sample was naive CD8+ T cells from PBMCs. CDR3 sequence (DNA): TGTGCCAGTACCCCCCTAGCGGGGCGCACAGATACGCAGTATTTT. This codes for CASTPLAGRTDTQYF.